The rows below give T cell receptor beta chains drawn from one sample of a study of cytomegalovirus exposure and HLA in healthy donors. Sequencing used immunoSEQ multiplex PCR; TCRdb keeps in-frame clones, though not all of them. This table has 130,000 or so clones, around 85% appearing once. What was sequenced was PBMCs. Source of these receptors: a woman under 40 in good health and CMV-seropositive. Each CDR3 is given with its conserved first and last residue. D genes are given only for firm matches. The size field is filled for only some rows; it gives once, few, many or a size class.

.	TRBV29-1	.	TRBJ2-5	CSVAGETQYF	TGCAGCGTTGCGGGAGAGACCCAGTACTTC
.	TRBV7-9	.	TRBJ2-1	CASSLITGPSYNEQFF	TGTGCCAGCAGCTTAATCACGGGTCCTTCCTACAATGAGCAGTTCTTC
.	TRBV7-9	.	TRBJ1-2	CASSLAGTTYYGYTF	TGTGCCAGCAGCTTAGCGGGGACAACGTACTATGGCTACACCTTC
TRBD1	TRBV6-6	.	TRBJ1-1	CASSYETGVLAEAFF	TGTGCCAGCAGTTACGAGACAGGGGTGTTGGCTGAAGCTTTCTTT
.	TRBV7-3	.	TRBJ2-3	CASSLAGITDTQYF	TGTGCCAGCAGCTTAGCGGGGATCACAGATACGCAGTATTTT
TRBD1	TRBV29-1	.	TRBJ1-1	CSAAPGTGSEAFF	TGCAGCGCAGCACCTGGGACAGGCAGTGAAGCTTTCTTT
.	TRBV5-1	.	TRBJ2-7	CASSWGGRELSYEQYF	TGCGCCAGCAGCTGGGGGGGCAGGGAGCTCTCCTACGAGCAGTACTTC
.	TRBV5-4	.	TRBJ1-1	CATSRVEGRLGEAFF	TGTGCCACCTCCCGGGTGGAGGGCAGGCTCGGTGAAGCTTTCTTT
.	TRBV29-1	once	TRBJ2-7	CSVPDSSGREQYF	TGCAGCGTACCGGACAGTTCGGGGAGAGAGCAGTACTTC
.	TRBV6-1	.	TRBJ2-1	CASSELAEGLDNEQFF	TGTGCCAGCAGTGAATTGGCCGAGGGCCTGGACAATGAGCAGTTCTTC
.	TRBV28	.	TRBJ1-5	CASSSAGIGQPQHF	TGTGCCAGCAGTTCCGCAGGGATAGGACAGCCCCAGCATTTT
.	TRBV7-9	.	TRBJ1-1	CASSFGGGDTEAFF	TGTGCCAGCAGCTTTGGAGGGGGGGACACTGAAGCTTTCTTT
.	TRBV25-1	.	TRBJ1-4	CASSELGANNEKLFF	TGTGCCAGCAGTGAATTGGGGGCGAATAATGAAAAACTGTTTTTT
.	TRBV2	once	TRBJ1-2	CASSVGTNYGYTF	TGTGCCAGCAGTGTGGGCACTAACTATGGCTACACCTTC
TRBD2	TRBV4-2	.	TRBJ2-2	CASSQPAGEGELFF	TGTGCCAGCAGCCAACCAGCGGGAGAAGGGGAGCTGTTTTTT
.	TRBV11-2	.	TRBJ1-1	CASSLGGITEAFF	TGTGCCAGCAGCTTGGGAGGGATAACTGAAGCTTTCTTT
TRBD1	TRBV5-1	.	TRBJ2-3	CASSTGQAPDTQYF	TGCGCCAGCAGCACCGGACAGGCTCCAGATACGCAGTATTTT
TRBD1	TRBV25-1	.	TRBJ1-4	CASSRGGVEKLFF	TGTGCCAGCTCTAGAGGGGGCGTTGAAAAACTGTTTTTT
TRBD1	TRBV5-5	.	TRBJ1-5	CASSMRTGGNQPQHF	TGTGCCAGCAGCATGAGGACAGGAGGCAATCAGCCCCAGCATTTT
TRBD1	TRBV6-4	few	TRBJ2-2	CASSGTGWSDTGELFF	TGTGCCAGCAGCGGGACAGGGTGGAGCGACACCGGGGAGCTGTTTTTT
.	TRBV25-1	.	TRBJ1-1	CASSELGGSLNTEAFF	TGTGCCAGCAGTGAATTGGGAGGCAGTCTGAACACTGAAGCTTTCTTT
.	TRBV7-3	.	TRBJ1-2	CASSLGGGSPYGYTF	TGTGCCAGCAGCTTAGGGGGGGGTTCTCCCTATGGCTACACCTTC
.	TRBV4-1	few	TRBJ2-3	CASSQEGRTSTDTQYF	TGCGCCAGCAGCCAAGAGGGCAGAACTAGCACAGATACGCAGTATTTT
.	TRBV10-3	.	TRBJ2-5	CAISEGGETQYF	TGTGCCATCAGTGAGGGAGGAGAGACCCAGTACTTC
TRBD1	TRBV18	.	TRBJ1-1	CASSDNRGTEAFF	TGTGCCAGCTCGGACAACAGGGGCACTGAAGCTTTCTTT
TRBD1	TRBV19	few	TRBJ2-1	CASSRIRDSDNEQFF	TGTGCCAGTAGTAGAATCCGGGACAGCGACAATGAGCAGTTCTTC
TRBD2	TRBV5-1	.	TRBJ2-3	CASSLGVTSGGGDTQYF	TGCGCCAGCAGCTTGGGGGTGACTAGCGGGGGTGGTGATACGCAGTATTTT
.	TRBV4-1	.	TRBJ2-7	CASSQKVRGAKYEQYF	TGCGCCAGCAGCCAAAAGGTTCGGGGGGCGAAGTACGAGCAGTACTTC